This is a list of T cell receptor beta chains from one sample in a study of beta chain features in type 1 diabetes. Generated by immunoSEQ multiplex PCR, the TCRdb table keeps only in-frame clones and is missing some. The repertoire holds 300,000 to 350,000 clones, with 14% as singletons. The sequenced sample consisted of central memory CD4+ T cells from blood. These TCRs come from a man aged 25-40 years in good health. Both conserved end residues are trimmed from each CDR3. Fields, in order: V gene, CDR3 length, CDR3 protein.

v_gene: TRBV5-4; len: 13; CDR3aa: ASSLKTLQGDTQY
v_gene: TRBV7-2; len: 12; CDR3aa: ASKSGAATDTQY
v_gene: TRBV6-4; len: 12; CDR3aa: ASSPRTGLNEQF
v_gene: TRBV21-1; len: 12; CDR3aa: ASSQPLANAAQY
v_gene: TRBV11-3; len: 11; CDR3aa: ASSSGETGELF
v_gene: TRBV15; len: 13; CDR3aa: ATSRETGAGQPQH
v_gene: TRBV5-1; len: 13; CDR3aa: ASSLSGGSYNEQF
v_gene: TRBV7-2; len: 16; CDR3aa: ASSFPVGGGSAKNIQY
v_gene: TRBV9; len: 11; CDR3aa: ASSVMYYNEQF
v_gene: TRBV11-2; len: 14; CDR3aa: ASSLGTSGYTDTQY
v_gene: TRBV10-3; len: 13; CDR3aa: AISARDGSPGEQF